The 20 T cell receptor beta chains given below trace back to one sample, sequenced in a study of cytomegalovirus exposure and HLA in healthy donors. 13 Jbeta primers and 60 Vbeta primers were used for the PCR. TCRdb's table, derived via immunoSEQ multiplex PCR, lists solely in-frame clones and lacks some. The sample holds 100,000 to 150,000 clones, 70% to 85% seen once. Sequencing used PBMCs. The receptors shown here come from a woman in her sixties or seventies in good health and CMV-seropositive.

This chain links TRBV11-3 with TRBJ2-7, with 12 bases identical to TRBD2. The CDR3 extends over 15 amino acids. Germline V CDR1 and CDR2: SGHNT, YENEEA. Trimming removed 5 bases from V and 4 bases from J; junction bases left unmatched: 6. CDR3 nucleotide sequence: TGTGCCAGCAGCCCAGGACTAGCGGGAACTTACGAGCAGTACTTC. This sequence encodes CASSPGLAGTYEQYF.

The CDR3: CASSPRGSSNQPQHF. For the CDR3, the DNA is TGTGCCAGCAGTCCCAGGGGGTCTAGCAATCAGCCCCAGCATTTT. The chain employs TRBV7-8 and TRBJ1-5; 7 bases align to TRBD1. Germline V gene lookup returns CDR1 SGHVS and CDR2 FQNEAQ. V dropped 6 bases and J dropped 0; count of bases not matched to a gene: 5. CDR3 length: 15 amino acids.

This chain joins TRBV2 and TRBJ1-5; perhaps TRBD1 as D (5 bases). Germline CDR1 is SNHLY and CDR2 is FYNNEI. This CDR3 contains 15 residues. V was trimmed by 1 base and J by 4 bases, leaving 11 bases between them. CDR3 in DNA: TGTGCCAGCAGTGAAGAGAGGGGAGGTAATCAGCCCCAGCATTTT. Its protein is CASSEERGGNQPQHF.

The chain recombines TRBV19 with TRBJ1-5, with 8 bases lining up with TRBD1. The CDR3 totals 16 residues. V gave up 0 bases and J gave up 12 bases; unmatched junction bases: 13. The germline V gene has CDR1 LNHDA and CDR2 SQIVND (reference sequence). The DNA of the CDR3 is TGTGCCAGTAGTATAGATATAAGACAGGGGAGGGTTGGCCAGCATTTT. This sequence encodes CASSIDIRQGRVGQHF.

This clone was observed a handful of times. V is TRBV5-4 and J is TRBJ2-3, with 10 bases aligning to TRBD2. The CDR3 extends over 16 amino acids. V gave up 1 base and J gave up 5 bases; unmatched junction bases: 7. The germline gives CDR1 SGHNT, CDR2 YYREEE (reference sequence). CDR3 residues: CASSLKSGGARDTQYF. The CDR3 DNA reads TGTGCCAGCAGCTTGAAGAGCGGGGGGGCGAGAGATACGCAGTATTTT.

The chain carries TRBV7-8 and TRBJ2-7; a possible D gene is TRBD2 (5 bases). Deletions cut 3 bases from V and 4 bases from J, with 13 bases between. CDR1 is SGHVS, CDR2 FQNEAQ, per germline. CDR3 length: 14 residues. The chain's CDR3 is CASSFAGPAYEQYF. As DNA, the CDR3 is TGTGCCAGCAGCTTCGCGGGCCCTGCTTACGAGCAGTACTTC.

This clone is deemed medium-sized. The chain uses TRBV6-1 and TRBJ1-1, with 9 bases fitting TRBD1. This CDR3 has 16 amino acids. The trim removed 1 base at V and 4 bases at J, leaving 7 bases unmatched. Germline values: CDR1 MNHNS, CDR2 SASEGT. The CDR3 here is CASSEEGQGESTEAFF. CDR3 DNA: TGTGCCAGCAGTGAAGAGGGACAGGGAGAGAGCACTGAAGCTTTCTTT.

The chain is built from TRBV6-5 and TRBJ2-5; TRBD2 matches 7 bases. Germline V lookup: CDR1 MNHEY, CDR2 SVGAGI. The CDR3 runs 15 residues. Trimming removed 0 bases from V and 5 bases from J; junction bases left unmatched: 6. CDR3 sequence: CASSYSPSGGETQYF. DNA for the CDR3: TGTGCCAGCAGTTACTCGCCCTCCGGGGGGGAGACCCAGTACTTC.

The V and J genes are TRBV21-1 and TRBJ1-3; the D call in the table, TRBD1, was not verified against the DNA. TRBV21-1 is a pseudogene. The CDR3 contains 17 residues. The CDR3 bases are TGTGCCAGCAGCTCCAGGGGGCAGGTCCTCTCTGGAAACACCATATATTTT. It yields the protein CASSSRGQVLSGNTIYF.

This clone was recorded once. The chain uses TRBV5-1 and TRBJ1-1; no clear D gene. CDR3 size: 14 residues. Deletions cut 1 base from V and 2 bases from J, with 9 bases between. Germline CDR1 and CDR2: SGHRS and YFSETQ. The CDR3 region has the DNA TGCGCCAGCAGCTTGCAACGGGTCAACACTGAAGCTTTCTTT. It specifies CASSLQRVNTEAFF.

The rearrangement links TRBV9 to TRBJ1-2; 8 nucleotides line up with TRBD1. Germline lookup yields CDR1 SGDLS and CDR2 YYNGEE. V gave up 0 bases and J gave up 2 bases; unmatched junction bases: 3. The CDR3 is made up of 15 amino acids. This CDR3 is CASSVGRQGNYGYTF. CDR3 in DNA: TGTGCCAGCAGCGTAGGAAGACAGGGGAACTATGGCTACACCTTC.

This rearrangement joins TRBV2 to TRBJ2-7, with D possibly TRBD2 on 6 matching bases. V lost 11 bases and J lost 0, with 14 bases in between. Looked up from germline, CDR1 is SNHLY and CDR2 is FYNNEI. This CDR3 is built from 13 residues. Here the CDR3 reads CAQGRTNSYEQYF. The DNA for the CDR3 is TGTGCCCAGGGTAGGACTAACTCCTACGAGCAGTACTTC.

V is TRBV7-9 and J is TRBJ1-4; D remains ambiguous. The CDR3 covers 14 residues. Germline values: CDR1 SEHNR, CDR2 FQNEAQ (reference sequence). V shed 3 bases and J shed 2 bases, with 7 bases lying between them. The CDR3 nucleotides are TGTGCCAGCAGCTTGGCCCTGACTAATGAAAAACTGTTTTTT. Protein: CASSLALTNEKLFF.

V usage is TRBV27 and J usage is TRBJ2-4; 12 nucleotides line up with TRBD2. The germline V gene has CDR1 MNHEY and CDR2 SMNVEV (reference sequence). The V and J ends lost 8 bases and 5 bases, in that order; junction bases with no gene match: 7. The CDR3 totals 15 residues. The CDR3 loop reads CASASGGAGENIQYF. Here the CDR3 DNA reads TGTGCCAGCGCTAGCGGGGGGGCCGGGGAAAACATTCAGTACTTC.

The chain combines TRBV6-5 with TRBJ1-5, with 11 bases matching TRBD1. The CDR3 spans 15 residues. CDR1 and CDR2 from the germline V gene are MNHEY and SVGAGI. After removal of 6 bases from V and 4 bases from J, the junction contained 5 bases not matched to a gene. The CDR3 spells CASRPDRGPNQPQHF. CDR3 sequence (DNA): TGTGCCAGCAGACCGGACAGGGGGCCAAATCAGCCCCAGCATTTT.

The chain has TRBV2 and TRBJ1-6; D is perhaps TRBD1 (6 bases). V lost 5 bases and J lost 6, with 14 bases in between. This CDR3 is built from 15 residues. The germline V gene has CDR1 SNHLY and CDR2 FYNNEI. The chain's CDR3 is CASSQGTNLNSPLHF. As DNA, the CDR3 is TGTGCCAGCAGTCAGGGGACCAACCTTAATTCACCCCTCCACTTT.

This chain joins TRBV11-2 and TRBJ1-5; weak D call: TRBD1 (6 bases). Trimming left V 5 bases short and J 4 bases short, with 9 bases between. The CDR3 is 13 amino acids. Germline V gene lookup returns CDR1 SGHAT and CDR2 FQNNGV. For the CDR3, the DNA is TGTGCCAGCAGCACCCAGGGGAATCAGCCCCAGCATTTT. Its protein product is CASSTQGNQPQHF.

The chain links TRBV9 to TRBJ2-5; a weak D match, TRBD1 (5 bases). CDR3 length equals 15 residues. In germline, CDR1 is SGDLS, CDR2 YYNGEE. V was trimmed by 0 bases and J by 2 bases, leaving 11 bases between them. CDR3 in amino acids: CASSVGTSLQETQYF. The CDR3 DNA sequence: TGTGCCAGCAGCGTAGGGACAAGTCTACAAGAGACCCAGTACTTC.

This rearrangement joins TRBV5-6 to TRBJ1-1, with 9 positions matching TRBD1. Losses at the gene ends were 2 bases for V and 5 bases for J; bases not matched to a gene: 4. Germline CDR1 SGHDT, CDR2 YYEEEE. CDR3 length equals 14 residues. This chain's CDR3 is CASSLTGGATEAFF. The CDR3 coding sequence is TGTGCCAGCAGCTTAACAGGGGGCGCAACTGAAGCTTTCTTT.

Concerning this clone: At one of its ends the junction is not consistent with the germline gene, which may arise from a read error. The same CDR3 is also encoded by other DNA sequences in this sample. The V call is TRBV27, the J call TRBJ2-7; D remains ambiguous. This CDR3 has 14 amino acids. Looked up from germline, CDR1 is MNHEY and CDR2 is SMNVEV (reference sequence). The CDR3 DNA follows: TGTGCTAGCAGTTTAGTCGGTCCTTCCTACGAGCAGTACTTC. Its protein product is CASSLVGPSYEQYF.